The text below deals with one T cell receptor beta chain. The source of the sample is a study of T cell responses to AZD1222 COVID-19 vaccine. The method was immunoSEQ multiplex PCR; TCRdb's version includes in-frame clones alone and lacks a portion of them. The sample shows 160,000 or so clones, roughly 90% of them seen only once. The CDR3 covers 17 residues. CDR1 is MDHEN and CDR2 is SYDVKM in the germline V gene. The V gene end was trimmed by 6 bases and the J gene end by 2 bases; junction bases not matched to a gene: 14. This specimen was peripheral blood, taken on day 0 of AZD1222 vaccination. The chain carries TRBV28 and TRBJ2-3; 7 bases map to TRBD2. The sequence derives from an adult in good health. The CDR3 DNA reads TGTGCCAGCAGATTTGAGCGGGGAGTAGTGGTCACAGATACGCAGTATTTT. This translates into CASRFERGVVVTDTQYF.